A selection of T cell receptor beta chains follows, all from one sample in a study of cytomegalovirus exposure and HLA in healthy donors. This table comes from immunoSEQ multiplex PCR, and its TCRdb copy is limited to in-frame clones, with some not included. The sample totals fewer than 150,000 clones; its top ten clones hold less than 2.5%. The sample comprised PBMCs. Receptors were obtained from a woman aged 60-75 years in good health and CMV-seronegative. Both conserved end residues are part of each CDR3. Fields, in order: J gene, V gene, CDR3 protein.

J gene: TRBJ1-4; V gene: TRBV5-4; CDR3 protein: CATTPGGANEKLFF
J gene: TRBJ1-4; V gene: TRBV2; CDR3 protein: CASSRDRGPNEKLFF
J gene: TRBJ2-1; V gene: TRBV25-1; CDR3 protein: CASTDLAGGPEAYNEQFF
J gene: TRBJ2-2; V gene: TRBV28; CDR3 protein: CASSLFGGVGTGELFF
J gene: TRBJ2-5; V gene: TRBV5-1; CDR3 protein: CASSLAVGEQETQYF
J gene: TRBJ2-2; V gene: TRBV25-1; CDR3 protein: CATQSRGYTGELFF
J gene: TRBJ2-7; V gene: TRBV4-2; CDR3 protein: CASSQDESSGRANLNEQYF
J gene: TRBJ1-3; V gene: TRBV2; CDR3 protein: CASQKGQPFSGNTIYF
J gene: TRBJ2-7; V gene: TRBV28; CDR3 protein: CASSLWGRDTSYEQYF
J gene: TRBJ2-5; V gene: TRBV11-2; CDR3 protein: CASSWGTSGKETQYF
J gene: TRBJ2-3; V gene: TRBV10-3; CDR3 protein: CAISVGGGAADTQYF
J gene: TRBJ2-5; V gene: TRBV5-1; CDR3 protein: CASSRDGGQETQYF
J gene: TRBJ2-7; V gene: TRBV5-1; CDR3 protein: CASSPGTSGALSYEQYF
J gene: TRBJ2-7; V gene: TRBV7-3; CDR3 protein: CASSPGFGADYEQYF
J gene: TRBJ2-7; V gene: TRBV18; CDR3 protein: CASSPGPQAGAGEQYF
J gene: TRBJ1-5; V gene: TRBV19; CDR3 protein: CASTGQRFYSNQPQHF
J gene: TRBJ2-1; V gene: TRBV19; CDR3 protein: CASSIQGQGIDNEQFF
J gene: TRBJ1-1; V gene: TRBV10-3; CDR3 protein: CATGTENTEAFF
J gene: TRBJ1-3; V gene: TRBV6-1; CDR3 protein: CASSEFAIVGNTIYF
J gene: TRBJ2-4; V gene: TRBV7-9; CDR3 protein: CASSLAPDRGNIQYF
J gene: TRBJ2-4; V gene: TRBV9; CDR3 protein: CASSTQTDSGIQYF
J gene: TRBJ2-3; V gene: TRBV28; CDR3 protein: CASRRTSGKHDTQYF
J gene: TRBJ1-2; V gene: TRBV28; CDR3 protein: CASSSGQENYGYTF
J gene: TRBJ1-6; V gene: TRBV5-1; CDR3 protein: CASSPDRGNSPLHF
J gene: TRBJ1-2; V gene: TRBV9; CDR3 protein: CASSSAGGSYGYTF
J gene: TRBJ2-5; V gene: TRBV27; CDR3 protein: CASRTSGQETQYF
J gene: TRBJ1-1; V gene: TRBV16; CDR3 protein: CASSQSRANTEAFF
J gene: TRBJ1-2; V gene: TRBV2; CDR3 protein: CASILPEGAKGGYTF